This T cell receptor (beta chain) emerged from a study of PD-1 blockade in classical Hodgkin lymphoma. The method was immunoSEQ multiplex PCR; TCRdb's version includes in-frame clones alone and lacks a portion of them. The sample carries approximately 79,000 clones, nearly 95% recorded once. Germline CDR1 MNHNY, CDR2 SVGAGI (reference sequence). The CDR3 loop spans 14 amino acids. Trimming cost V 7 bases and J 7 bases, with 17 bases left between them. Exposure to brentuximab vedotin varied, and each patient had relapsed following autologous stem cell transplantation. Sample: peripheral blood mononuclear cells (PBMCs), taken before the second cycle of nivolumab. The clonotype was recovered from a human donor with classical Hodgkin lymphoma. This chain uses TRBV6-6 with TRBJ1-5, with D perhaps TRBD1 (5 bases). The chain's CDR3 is CASTPAGLGQPQHF. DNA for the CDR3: TGTGCCAGCACCCCAGCAGGGTTAGGCCAGCCCCAGCATTTT.